This T cell receptor (beta chain) was recovered during a study of T cell responses to AZD1222 COVID-19 vaccine. General study findings and limits: Across the whole spike, CD4 TCRs peaked at regions 160-218 and 743-854. Breadth and depth of Spike-specific TCRs rose after two AZD1222 doses. Donors in the cohort were predominantly white British and more often female, and clonal diversity was possibly underestimated.

Some clones are missing from TCRdb's copy, which holds only in-frame ones; the method was immunoSEQ multiplex PCR. The top ten clones hold roughly 2.3% of a sample with 150,000 to 200,000 clones, 80% to 95% of them seen once. Germline loops: CDR1 SEHNR, CDR2 FQNEAQ (reference sequence). The CDR3 has 15 amino acids. The germline V and J ends were trimmed by 2 bases and 5 bases, with 15 bases remaining between them. On this clone itself: The target antigen is unknown.

The sequence was collected from an adult in good health. The rearrangement uses TRBV7-9 and TRBJ2-5, with D perhaps given as TRBD1 or TRBD2 (5 bases each). Sample: peripheral blood, taken on day 0 of AZD1222 vaccination. CDR3 sequence: CASSLWDGHSETQYF. The CDR3 DNA follows: TGTGCCAGCAGCTTATGGGACGGACACTCGGAGACCCAGTACTTC.